Sequencing of this T cell receptor (beta chain) was carried out in a study of Tregs in tolerant kidney transplant recipients. For the study at large: A roughly 3-day belatacept mixed lymphocyte reaction, sometimes plus 5-day graft donor restimulation, preceded CD4+CD25+CD127- sorting.

At least ten counts were recorded for this clone. Its antigen is unknown. CDR3 size: 14 residues. CDR1 is SGHRS, CDR2 YFSETQ, per germline. Trimming took off 4 bases at V and 5 bases at J, with 13 bases between the two ends. Clones were read by immunoSEQ multiplex PCR, and TCRdb kept only the in-frame ones, dropping some. The table includes 15,000 to 20,000 clones, around 60% detected once. Sequencing input: Tregs from blood cultured with allogeneic cells. The V gene is TRBV5-1, the J gene TRBJ2-4; tentatively, D is TRBD2 (6 bases). The receptor was derived from a human donor in good health. The CDR3 coding sequence is TGCGCCAGCAGCACCGTGGGAGGACAAAACATTCAGTACTTC. This sequence encodes CASSTVGGQNIQYF.